What follows are 28 T cell receptor beta chains derived from one specimen sequenced in a study of PD-L1 blockade in urothelial cancer. Clones were sequenced by immunoSEQ multiplex PCR, and TCRdb holds only the in-frame ones, with some missing. Of tens of thousands of clones listed, roughly 89% are singletons. Regarding time point: pretreatment peripheral blood. The sequencing used PBMCs, collected around atezolizumab (anti-PD-L1) treatment. Every receptor here comes from a man in his 60s with urothelial cancer.

The chain couples TRBV7-9 to TRBJ2-1; 13 positions agree with TRBD2. Per the germline V gene, CDR1 is SEHNR and CDR2 is FQNEAQ (reference sequence). The CDR3 loop spans 16 amino acids. Trimming took 5 bases from V and 2 from J; bases not matched to a gene: 3. The DNA of the CDR3 is TGTGCCAGCAGCCGACTAGCGGGAGGTACCTACAATGAGCAGTTCTTC. This codes for CASSRLAGGTYNEQFF.

This clone occurred a few times. J is TRBJ2-7 and V is TRBV27, with 10 bases lining up with TRBD2. With V trimmed by 5 bases and J by 7 bases, 11 bases remained unmatched. Per germline, CDR1 MNHEY and CDR2 SMNVEV (reference sequence). This CDR3 has 15 amino acids. For the CDR3, the DNA is TGTGCCAGCAGTCGACGAGCGGGGGGGCCGTATGAGCAGTACTTC. Its protein is CASSRRAGGPYEQYF.

This chain connects TRBV18 to TRBJ1-3; D ambiguous. The CDR3 covers 14 residues. CDR1 is KGHSH and CDR2 is LQKENI in the germline V gene. The V gene lost 6 bases and the J gene lost 4 bases, with 13 bases spanning the gap. CDR3 sequence: CASSAENAGNTIYF. CDR3 nucleotides: TGTGCCAGCTCGGCAGAAAACGCCGGAAACACCATATATTTT.

The V call is TRBV28, the J call TRBJ2-2; TRBD1 matches at 9 bases. CDR1 and CDR2 from the germline V gene are MDHEN and SYDVKM. This CDR3 spans 16 amino acids. The junction had 6 bases not matched to a gene; V was cut back by 3 bases and J by 4 bases. The CDR3 nucleotides read TGTGCCAGCAGTTTGCGGGACAGGGTGCCCACCGGGGAGCTGTTTTTT. This encodes CASSLRDRVPTGELFF. Variable domain in full (rest from reference TRBV28 and TRBJ2-2): DVKVTQSSRYLVKRTGEKVFLECVQDMDHENMFWYRQDPGLGLRLIYFSYDVKMKEKGDIPEGYSVSREKKERFSLILESASTNQTSMYLCASSLRDRVPTGELFFGEGSRLTVL.

This clone was counted ten times or more. The chain employs TRBV9 and TRBJ1-5, with D perhaps TRBD1 (5 bases). The V and J ends lost 3 bases and 5 bases respectively, with 12 bases between them. The CDR3 covers 14 residues. Germline CDR1 SGDLS, CDR2 YYNGEE. The CDR3 protein is CASSAGEGDQPQHF. CDR3 in DNA: TGTGCCAGCAGCGCGGGGGAGGGAGATCAGCCCCAGCATTTT.

The rearrangement uses TRBV11-3 and TRBJ2-2; TRBD2 agrees at 9 bases. Unmatched junction bases numbered 2, after V lost 2 bases and J lost 1 base. The CDR3 has 16 amino acids. Germline V gives CDR1 SGHNT, CDR2 YENEEA. CDR3 in amino acids: CASSLLAGENTGELFF. CDR3 DNA: TGTGCCAGCAGCTTATTAGCGGGAGAGAACACCGGGGAGCTGTTTTTT. Supplemented by reference TRBV11-3 and TRBJ2-2, the full variable domain reads EAGVVQSPRYKIIEKKQPVAFWCNPISGHNTLYWYLQNLGQGPELLIRYENEEAVDDSQLPKDRFSAERLKGVDSTLKIQPAELGDSAVYLCASSLLAGENTGELFFGEGSRLTVL.

The chain employs TRBV6-5 and TRBJ2-5; 8 bases match TRBD2. Trimming cost V 1 base and J 4 bases; bases outside gene matches: 5. The CDR3 runs to 15 residues. Germline loops: CDR1 MNHEY, CDR2 SVGAGI. The CDR3 nucleotides are TGTGCCAGCAGTTACTGGCGGGGGGATCGAGAGACCCAGTACTTC. Residues: CASSYWRGDRETQYF.

The chain employs TRBV5-1 and TRBJ2-1; TRBD2 matches 11 bases. In germline, CDR1 is SGHRS, CDR2 YFSETQ. Trimming cost V 2 bases and J 3 bases; bases outside gene matches: 1. There are 15 residues in the CDR3. The CDR3 region is CASSFSGGVYNEQFF. The CDR3 region has the DNA TGCGCCAGCAGCTTTAGCGGGGGGGTCTACAATGAGCAGTTCTTC.

V is TRBV7-8 and J is TRBJ1-4; D possibly corresponds to TRBD1 (5 bases). V lost 2 bases and J 6 bases, leaving 16 bases between the germline ends. The length of the CDR3 is 16 residues. Germline V lookup: CDR1 SGHVS, CDR2 FQNEAQ. This CDR3 is CASSLLQGLNYEKLFF. The CDR3 bases are TGTGCCAGCAGCTTACTCCAGGGTTTAAATTATGAAAAACTGTTTTTT.

The chain links TRBV5-1 to TRBJ1-4; D might be TRBD1 (5 bases). The length of the CDR3 is 18 residues. Germline V gene sequence: CDR1 SGHRS, CDR2 YFSETQ. The V end lost 0 bases, the J end lost 5 bases, and 20 bases lay between the germline ends. CDR3 in DNA: TGCGCCAGCAGCTTGGGACAGTTCGCCCGAGAGGCCAATGAAAAACTGTTTTTT. It specifies CASSLGQFAREANEKLFF. The complete variable domain, with remaining parts taken from reference TRBV5-1 and TRBJ1-4, reads KAGVTQTPRYLIKTRGQQVTLSCSPISGHRSVSWYQQTPGQGLQFLFEYFSETQRNKGNFPGRFSGRQFSNSRSEMNVSTLELGDSALYLCASSLGQFAREANEKLFFGSGTQLSVL.

V is TRBV2 and J is TRBJ2-2; 9 bases fit TRBD1. Trimming removed 7 bases from V and 5 bases from J; junction bases left unmatched: 8. The CDR3 length is 15 residues. The germline gives CDR1 SNHLY, CDR2 FYNNEI. The CDR3 DNA reads TGTGCCAGCACGGGACAGGGCGTGATGACCGGGGAGCTGTTTTTT. Translating it yields CASTGQGVMTGELFF. Complete variable domain (other parts from reference TRBV2 and TRBJ2-2): EPEVTQTPSHQVTQMGQEVILRCVPISNHLYFYWYRQILGQKVEFLVSFYNNEISEKSEIFDDQFSVERPDGSNFTLKIRSTKLEDSAMYFCASTGQGVMTGELFFGEGSRLTVL.

The chain links TRBV7-8 to TRBJ2-2; D unclear. This CDR3 comprises 14 residues. Germline V gene lookup returns CDR1 SGHVS and CDR2 FQNEAQ. The V gene lost 1 base and the J gene lost 5 bases, with 8 bases spanning the gap. CDR3 sequence reads: CASSLVPGTGELFF. Here the CDR3 DNA reads TGTGCCAGCAGCTTAGTCCCCGGGACCGGGGAGCTGTTTTTT.

The rearrangement uses TRBV5-1 and TRBJ2-7, with D maybe TRBD2 (6 bases). The CDR3 loop spans 12 amino acids. In germline, CDR1 is SGHRS, CDR2 YFSETQ. V gave up 5 bases and J gave up 5 bases, with 11 bases separating them. The CDR3 region is CASSVGTHEQYF. The CDR3 DNA reads TGCGCCAGCAGTGTTGGGACTCACGAGCAGTACTTC.

The V gene is TRBV7-7, the J gene TRBJ1-5; 7 bases agree with TRBD1. There are 18 residues in the CDR3. V gave up 3 bases and J gave up 4 bases; unmatched junction bases: 15. CDR1 SSHAT and CDR2 FNYEAQ come from the germline V gene (reference sequence). Here the CDR3 DNA reads TGTGCCAGCAGCTTTGATCCCGACAGGGAGATTCGGAATCAGCCCCAGCATTTT. Protein product: CASSFDPDREIRNQPQHF.

As for this clone: The sample has other DNA sequences that encode this CDR3 too. The rearrangement joins TRBV10-3 to TRBJ2-3, with 14 bases matching TRBD2. Germline lookup yields CDR1 ENHRY and CDR2 SYGVKD. With 6 bases clipped from V and 5 bases from J, the junction kept 7 bases outside the gene matches. The CDR3 length is 16 residues. CDR3 loop: CAISPTSGGARDTQYF. As DNA, the CDR3 is TGTGCCATCAGCCCGACTAGCGGGGGGGCCAGAGATACGCAGTATTTT.

The chain has TRBV11-2 and TRBJ2-5; 7 bases are shared with TRBD1. The CDR3 extends over 15 amino acids. CDR1 SGHAT and CDR2 FQNNGV come from the germline V gene. V dropped 5 bases and J dropped 2; count of bases not matched to a gene: 8. DNA for the CDR3: TGTGCCAGCAGCCCTCACAGGGGAGTACAAGAGACCCAGTACTTC. Its translation: CASSPHRGVQETQYF.

The J gene is TRBJ1-5, the V gene TRBV5-6, with D perhaps TRBD1 (6 bases). Germline CDR1 reads SGHDT; CDR2 reads YYEEEE. CDR3 length: 17 residues. V was cut by 2 bases and J by 5 bases, with 20 bases left in between. CDR3 in amino acids: CASSLRLTGQRDQPQHF. CDR3 DNA: TGTGCCAGCAGCTTACGTCTGACAGGACAGAGGGATCAGCCCCAGCATTTT.

The gene calls are TRBV19 and TRBJ2-6; D is possibly TRBD1 (6 bases). V was shortened by 4 bases and J by 0 bases, with 10 bases between the two germline ends. CDR1 and CDR2 from the germline V gene are LNHDA and SQIVND (reference sequence). The CDR3 is made up of 16 amino acids. For the CDR3, the DNA is TGTGCCAGTAGTAAGGGGGAGAGCTCTGGGGCCAACGTCCTGACTTTC. Residues: CASSKGESSGANVLTF.

The rearrangement links TRBV6-5 to TRBJ1-6; 7 bases map to TRBD1. CDR3 length: 14 residues. J gave up 5 bases and V 7 bases, and 5 bases lay outside the gene matches. CDR1 is MNHEY, CDR2 SVGAGI, per germline. CDR3 nucleotide sequence: TGTGCCAGCAACGCCGACAGGGATAATTCACCCCTCCACTTT. Translation: CASNADRDNSPLHF.

The table lists this clone with a count of one. V is TRBV7-2 and J is TRBJ1-5; 10 bases align to TRBD1. Germline CDR1 SGHTA, CDR2 FQGNSA. Unmatched junction bases numbered 1, after V lost 4 bases and J lost 4 bases. CDR3 length: 14 amino acids. In DNA, the CDR3 is TGTGCCAGCAGCTCGGGACAGGGGAATCAGCCCCAGCATTTT. Translated, it gives CASSSGQGNQPQHF.

The CDR3 protein is CASSEFREGNTIYF. The CDR3 DNA is TGTGCCAGCAGTGAATTTCGGGAGGGAAACACCATATATTTT. The chain is built from TRBV6-1 and TRBJ1-3; the D is unclear. V gave up 2 bases and J gave up 4 bases, with 9 bases separating them. This CDR3 spans 14 amino acids. The germline V gene encodes CDR1 MNHNS and CDR2 SASEGT.

There are a few counts of this clone. This rearrangement joins TRBV28 to TRBJ2-4; D possibly corresponds to TRBD1 (5 bases). The V gene's germline CDR1 is MDHEN and CDR2 SYDVKM. The ends were cut back, 5 bases at V and 4 bases at J, with 15 bases in the middle. The CDR3 contains 15 residues. The CDR3 here is CASSRNTGTKNIQYF. The CDR3 DNA reads as TGTGCCAGCAGTAGAAATACAGGAACTAAAAACATTCAGTACTTC.

This clone was seen a few times. The J gene is TRBJ2-7, the V gene TRBV11-2; tentatively, D is TRBD1 (5 bases). Trimming took off 6 bases at V and 0 bases at J, with 15 bases between the two ends. Germline assignment: CDR1 SGHAT and CDR2 FQNNGV. The CDR3 is 15 amino acids. The CDR3 loop is CASRPSFQGSYEQYF. The CDR3, as DNA: TGTGCCAGCAGACCCAGCTTCCAGGGCTCCTACGAGCAGTACTTC.

This clone was seen only a few times. Since the CDR3 does not end with the conserved phenylalanine or tryptophan, this likely comes from a read error. The limits of the CDR3 on the DNA are not certain, so only TCRdb's listed CDR3 is given. The chain has TRBV5-6 and TRBJ2-7; the DNA was not compared with TRBD2, the D call given in the table. The CDR3 contains 12 residues when both ends are counted. Germline V gives CDR1 SGHDT, CDR2 YYEEEE. The CDR3: CASSPLLAGGPA.

The V call is TRBV4-3, the J call TRBJ2-3; D perhaps matches TRBD2 (6 bases). CDR1 is LGHNA, CDR2 YSLEER, per germline. CDR3 size: 17 residues. V lost 0 bases and J lost 5, with 18 bases in between. The CDR3 loop is CASSQELGSMSGDTQYF. CDR3 DNA sequence: TGCGCCAGCAGCCAAGAACTCGGGAGCATGTCGGGAGATACGCAGTATTTT.

This clone was observed a handful of times. This sequence joins TRBV6-1 and TRBJ1-2; TRBD1 agrees at 8 bases. The CDR3 covers 14 residues. Germline lookup yields CDR1 MNHNS and CDR2 SASEGT. V shed 9 bases, J shed 4 bases, and the junction held 10 bases outside the gene matches. CDR3 region: CASSQDRVFYGYTF. Here the CDR3 DNA reads TGTGCCAGTTCCCAGGACAGGGTATTCTATGGCTACACCTTC.

Written as DNA, the CDR3 is TGTGCCAGCAGTTTAGCGTGGCAGGGTTCCTACGAGCAGTACTTC. Its translation: CASSLAWQGSYEQYF. The genes are TRBV27 and TRBJ2-7, with D perhaps TRBD1 (5 bases). Germline V CDR1 and CDR2: MNHEY, SMNVEV (reference sequence). V lost 2 bases and J 1 base, leaving 12 bases between the germline ends. This CDR3 contains 15 residues.

The V gene is TRBV10-3, the J gene TRBJ2-2; 11 nucleotides align to TRBD2. J gave up 8 bases and V 10 bases, and 15 bases lay outside the gene matches. The CDR3 loop spans 16 amino acids. CDR1 and CDR2 from the germline V gene are ENHRY and SYGVKD. In DNA form, the CDR3 reads TGTGCCACCGCCGGGGGCCTAGCGGGAGGAGTAGGGGAGCTGTTTTTT. Amino acids: CATAGGLAGGVGELFF.